Listed below are T cell receptor beta chains from one sample, sequenced in a study of OX40 agonist ivuxolimab in advanced cancers. TCRdb's copy holds only in-frame clones and misses some; the assay was immunoSEQ multiplex PCR. Found here are some 80,000 clones, around nine tenths of them singletons; the top ten hold around 2.4%. Sequencing used CD4+ or CD8+ T cells sorted from blood, obtained in a trial of the OX40 agonist ivuxolimab. These receptors all stem from an adult with an advanced solid tumor such as melanoma, head and neck, liver or kidney cancer. CDR3s include the opening cysteine and the closing phenylalanine or tryptophan. A D gene is named only where the DNA matches it firmly. Clone sizes are given selectively: once, few, many, or a class where the clone is expanded.

DNA: TGTGCCAGCAGGCAACAGGGAGGTGAGCAGTACTTC
CDR3: CASRQQGGEQYF
D: NA
size: NA
J: TRBJ2-5
V: TRBV2

DNA: TGTGCCAGCAGCGCCCAGGGGGCTGCCTCCTACAATGAGCAGTTCTTC
CDR3: CASSAQGAASYNEQFF
D: TRBD1
size: NA
J: TRBJ2-1
V: TRBV9

DNA: TGTGCCATCAGTGGGGCCTATGGGACAGCACCCCAGCATTTT
CDR3: CAISGAYGTAPQHF
D: TRBD1
size: NA
J: TRBJ1-5
V: TRBV10-3

DNA: TGCGCCAGCAGCTTGGTCGGGCCGTCAACTCTAGGCTATGGCTACACCTTC
CDR3: CASSLVGPSTLGYGYTF
D: NA
size: once
J: TRBJ1-2
V: TRBV5-1

DNA: TGCGCCAGCAGCCAATCCCCAGGCCAGAACTACGAGCAGTACTTC
CDR3: CASSQSPGQNYEQYF
D: NA
size: NA
J: TRBJ2-7
V: TRBV5-1

DNA: TGTGCCAGCTCACCTAATCAGGGGCCAGATACGCAGTATTTT
CDR3: CASSPNQGPDTQYF
D: NA
size: NA
J: TRBJ2-3
V: TRBV18

DNA: TGTGCCAGACCCGGGGACAAGCATCAGCCCCAGCATTTT
CDR3: CARPGDKHQPQHF
D: NA
size: NA
J: TRBJ1-5
V: TRBV19

DNA: TGTGCCAGCAGCTCCCGCCTCGGTTGGACTAGCGGTCCTATTCAGTACTTC
CDR3: CASSSRLGWTSGPIQYF
D: TRBD2
size: NA
J: TRBJ2-4
V: TRBV7-2

DNA: TGTGCCAGCAGTTTATCCGGGAGCTTCCAAAGGGCTTTCTTT
CDR3: CASSLSGSFQRAFF
D: NA
size: NA
J: TRBJ1-1
V: TRBV27

DNA: TGCAGCACCCGGACTAGCGGGTGGTACAATGAGCAGTTCTTC
CDR3: CSTRTSGWYNEQFF
D: TRBD2
size: NA
J: TRBJ2-1
V: TRBV29-1

DNA: TGTGCCAGCAGTGAAGAAAGGGTCGGGCAGCCCCAGCATTTT
CDR3: CASSEERVGQPQHF
D: NA
size: NA
J: TRBJ1-5
V: TRBV2

DNA: TGTGCCAGTAGTCAACGACAGGGGGCCTTCTACAATGAGCAGTTCTTC
CDR3: CASSQRQGAFYNEQFF
D: TRBD1
size: NA
J: TRBJ2-1
V: TRBV19

DNA: TGCGCCAGCAGCCCGCCCGGAGGGAGGGTTGTTAACTATGGCTACACCTTC
CDR3: CASSPPGGRVVNYGYTF
D: NA
size: NA
J: TRBJ1-2
V: TRBV4-1

DNA: TGTGCCTCGCGGCTAACGAACACTGAAGCTTTCTTT
CDR3: CASRLTNTEAFF
D: NA
size: NA
J: TRBJ1-1
V: TRBV6-6

DNA: TGTGCCAGCTCACCACGCGATAGCGGGGTTTCCTACAATGAGCAGTTCTTC
CDR3: CASSPRDSGVSYNEQFF
D: TRBD2
size: NA
J: TRBJ2-1
V: TRBV18

DNA: TGTGCCACCGAGCAAAAGGGGGGGTCCTACAATGAGCAGTTCTTC
CDR3: CATEQKGGSYNEQFF
D: NA
size: NA
J: TRBJ2-1
V: TRBV7-8

DNA: TGTGCCAGCAGGCGGCCTAGCGGAGGGGATACGCAGTATTTT
CDR3: CASRRPSGGDTQYF
D: TRBD2
size: NA
J: TRBJ2-3
V: TRBV2

DNA: TGTGCCAGCAGCTTAAGTAACAGCCCGAGGGAGGGCTACACCTTC
CDR3: CASSLSNSPREGYTF
D: NA
size: NA
J: TRBJ1-2
V: TRBV7-2

DNA: TGTGCCAGCAGCCCCGAAGCGGACCCAACCGGGAATGAGCAGTTCTTC
CDR3: CASSPEADPTGNEQFF
D: NA
size: NA
J: TRBJ2-1
V: TRBV7-2

DNA: TGTGCCAGTAGTATCAGCCTATCGGAGACCCAGTACTTC
CDR3: CASSISLSETQYF
D: NA
size: few
J: TRBJ2-5
V: TRBV19

DNA: TGTGCCAGCAGCTTTACGGGCAATCAGCCCCAGCATTTT
CDR3: CASSFTGNQPQHF
D: NA
size: once
J: TRBJ1-5
V: TRBV11-2

DNA: TGTGCCAGTAGTATTGGTGCCCGCGGCCCCCTCCACTTT
CDR3: CASSIGARGPLHF
D: NA
size: NA
J: TRBJ1-6
V: TRBV19

DNA: TGTGCCAGCTACGACAGAGCGAACACCGGGGAGCTGTTTTTT
CDR3: CASYDRANTGELFF
D: NA
size: once
J: TRBJ2-2
V: TRBV27

DNA: TGTGCCAGCCGAAGCGACGGACCTTATGGCTACACCTTC
CDR3: CASRSDGPYGYTF
D: NA
size: NA
J: TRBJ1-2
V: TRBV6-6

DNA: TGTGCCAGCAGTTACTCGGAAGGATCCGGGGAGCTGTTTTTT
CDR3: CASSYSEGSGELFF
D: NA
size: NA
J: TRBJ2-2
V: TRBV6-5

DNA: TGTGCCAGCAGCCGAGGACAGGGGAGCTACTACGAGCAGTACTTC
CDR3: CASSRGQGSYYEQYF
D: TRBD1
size: NA
J: TRBJ2-7
V: TRBV14

DNA: TGTGCCAGCAACCCTGGGGAGGGCCTTTGGGCTACGCAGTATTTT
CDR3: CASNPGEGLWATQYF
D: TRBD2
size: once
J: TRBJ2-3
V: TRBV5-5

DNA: TGCAGTGCTAGAGGAGGTCAGGGGGAGGCATTC
CDR3: CSARGGQGEAF
D: TRBD1
size: NA
J: TRBJ1-2
V: TRBV20-1

DNA: TGTGCCAGCAGCTTAGATATTTGGGGTGTGAACACCGGGGAGCTGTTTTTT
CDR3: CASSLDIWGVNTGELFF
D: NA
size: NA
J: TRBJ2-2
V: TRBV7-8

DNA: TGTGCCTGGAGGGGGGATGGGACTCCCCCTGACATTCAGTACTTC
CDR3: CAWRGDGTPPDIQYF
D: NA
size: NA
J: TRBJ2-4
V: TRBV30

DNA: TGCGCCAGCAGCTTGCCAGGGTTAGGGGAGCTGTTTTTT
CDR3: CASSLPGLGELFF
D: NA
size: NA
J: TRBJ2-2
V: TRBV5-1

DNA: TGTGCCAGCCGCCAGGGCGGTGGGGGTCACTATGGCTACACCTTC
CDR3: CASRQGGGGHYGYTF
D: NA
size: NA
J: TRBJ1-2
V: TRBV7-9

DNA: TGTGCCAGCAGCTTCAATCTGAACACTGAAGCTTTCTTT
CDR3: CASSFNLNTEAFF
D: NA
size: NA
J: TRBJ1-1
V: TRBV11-1

DNA: TGCAGCGCTCAGGGGGGTACCGGGGAGCTGTTTTTT
CDR3: CSAQGGTGELFF
D: NA
size: NA
J: TRBJ2-2
V: TRBV29-1

DNA: TGCGCCAGCAGCTTGGTGGCGGGGGGGCAGGGAGATACGCAGTATTTT
CDR3: CASSLVAGGQGDTQYF
D: TRBD2
size: NA
J: TRBJ2-3
V: TRBV5-1

DNA: TGTGCCAGCGCCAGGGACACATACAATGAGCAGTTCTTC
CDR3: CASARDTYNEQFF
D: NA
size: NA
J: TRBJ2-1
V: TRBV25-1

DNA: TGTGCCAGCTATGGCTACACCTTC
CDR3: CASYGYTF
D: NA
size: NA
J: TRBJ1-2
V: TRBV9